The 15 T cell receptor beta chains below come from one sample, sequenced in a study of human T cells and chemical hapten exposure. The time point here: patch test 2, 6 weeks after DPC sensitization. Treatment of the sample: therapeutic diphenylcyclopropenone sensitization with weekly scalp DPC. MiXCR, run by TCRdb on the RACE reads, gives a single entry per CDR3 protein. The sample carries 110,000 or so distinct CDR3 sequences, roughly 9% recorded once. Specimen: whole blood, collected in connection with sensitization to the hapten diphenylcyclopropenone (DPC). The receptors were sampled from a woman aged 40 to 49 with alopecia areata. Some clones in this sample may be carry-over from other donors' samples.

V gene TRBV28 combines with J gene TRBJ1-5, with a tentative D call TRBD1 (6 bases). The V end lost 6 bases, the J end lost 6 bases, and 15 bases lay between the germline ends. The CDR3 runs 14 residues. Germline CDR1 and CDR2: MDHEN and SYDVKM. The CDR3 DNA sequence: TGTGCCAGCAGCCGGGTGGGGGGCGGTCAGCCCCAGCATTTT. This encodes CASSRVGGGQPQHF.

This clonotype was picked up a small number of times. This rearrangement joins TRBV12-3 or TRBV12-4 to TRBJ2-2; D unresolved. CDR3 size: 15 residues. Between the trimmed V and J ends, which lost 5 bases and 1 base, there was a span of 11 bases. The CDR3 protein is CASSGVGLNTGELFF. The CDR3 bases are TGTGCCAGCAGTGGTGTCGGCCTGAACACCGGGGAGCTGTTTTTT.

There are a few counts of this clonotype. No DNA is shown, since the ends of the CDR3 on it are uncertain; the CDR3 is the one TCRdb lists. This sequence joins TRBV12-2 and TRBJ2-2; the DNA was not compared with TRBD1, the D call given in the table. TRBV12-2 is designated a pseudogene. The CDR3 length is 18 residues, termini included. The CDR3 here is CASRLAPTGGDYPGSCFF.

This clonotype was counted many times. V is TRBV18 and J is TRBJ2-3; D tentatively reads TRBD1 or TRBD2 (5 bases each). V lost 2 bases and J 2 bases, leaving 11 bases between the germline ends. Germline assignment: CDR1 KGHSH and CDR2 LQKENI. The CDR3 has 15 amino acids. Here the CDR3 DNA reads TGTGCCAGCTCACCATCGGGACCCGACACAGATACGCAGTATTTT. Its translation: CASSPSGPDTDTQYF. Full variable domain (rest looked up from reference TRBV18 and TRBJ2-3): NAGVMQNPRHLVRRRGQEARLRCSPMKGHSHVYWYRQLPEEGLKFMVYLQKENIIDESGMPKERFSAEFPKEGPSILRIQQVVRGDSAAYFCASSPSGPDTDTQYFGPGTRLTVL.

This chain connects TRBV20-1 to TRBJ2-3, with D uncertain. The CDR3 totals 13 residues. The germline CDR1 and CDR2 sequences are DFQATT and SNEGSKA (reference sequence). Trimming took off 4 bases at V and 5 bases at J, with 13 bases between the two ends. CDR3 nucleotide sequence: TGCAGTGCTAAGCCCCCGTGGGGAGATACGCAGTATTTT. This gives the protein CSAKPPWGDTQYF.

The chain couples TRBV7-2 to TRBJ1-5, with unresolved D. This CDR3 spans 13 amino acids. V was cut by 5 bases and J by 5 bases, with 10 bases left in between. Germline CDR1 reads SGHTA; CDR2 reads FQGNSA. CDR3 sequence: CASSTQGDQPQHF. CDR3 coding DNA: TGTGCCAGCAGCACACAAGGAGATCAGCCCCAGCATTTT.

In this sample, this clonotype turned up a few times. The V call is TRBV7-2, the J call TRBJ2-7, with D possibly TRBD2 on 5 matching bases. Trimming took 3 bases from V and 6 from J, leaving 12 bases between them. The germline V gene encodes CDR1 SGHTA and CDR2 FQGNSA. The CDR3 length is 13 residues. Here the CDR3 reads CASSLNFRGEQYF. CDR3 coding DNA: TGTGCCAGCAGCTTGAATTTCCGGGGCGAGCAGTACTTC.

The chain recombines TRBV7-2 with TRBJ1-3; perhaps TRBD1 as D (6 bases). From germline, CDR1 is SGHTA and CDR2 FQGNSA. CDR3 length: 15 residues. The V end lost 1 base, the J end lost 4 bases, and 11 bases lay between the germline ends. As DNA, the CDR3 is TGTGCCAGCAGCTTAGGAGGGGGTATCGGAAACACCATATATTTT. Protein: CASSLGGGIGNTIYF.

This clonotype has just a few counts. The chain carries TRBV7-9 and TRBJ1-5; D perhaps matches TRBD1 (6 bases). This CDR3 has 13 amino acids. V dropped 1 base and J dropped 6 bases, with 7 bases sitting between them. Germline V gene data show CDR1 as SEHNR and CDR2 as FQNEAQ (reference sequence). The CDR3 DNA reads as TGTGCCAGCAGCTTAGGGGGGGCTCAGCCCCAGCATTTT. Its protein is CASSLGGAQPQHF.

This clonotype was counted ten times or more. The gene calls are TRBV5-1 and TRBJ2-5; weak D call: TRBD1 (5 bases). V lost 4 bases to trimming and J lost 5 bases, with 18 bases between them. CDR3 length equals 15 residues. Germline V CDR1 and CDR2: SGHRS, YFSETQ. The CDR3: CASSNAETSGETQYF. In DNA, the CDR3 is TGCGCCAGCAGCAACGCGGAGACATCAGGGGAGACCCAGTACTTC.

This clonotype was counted at least ten times. This sequence joins TRBV2 and TRBJ2-1; the D gene could be TRBD1 or TRBD2 (5 bases each). V lost 8 bases and J 2 bases, leaving 7 bases between the germline ends. Germline V gene lookup returns CDR1 SNHLY and CDR2 FYNNEI. CDR3 size: 12 residues. CDR3 region: CASGTAYNEQFF. CDR3 sequence (DNA): TGTGCCAGCGGGACCGCCTACAATGAGCAGTTCTTC.

This rearrangement joins TRBV11-2 to TRBJ2-2, with D maybe TRBD2 (6 bases). V was cut by 5 bases and J by 4 bases, with 20 bases left in between. Germline values: CDR1 SGHAT, CDR2 FQNNGV. This CDR3 contains 17 residues. The CDR3 sequence: CASSPRPTGAGTGELFF. CDR3 bases: TGTGCCAGCAGCCCTCGACCCACAGGAGCGGGCACCGGGGAGCTGTTTTTT.

A note on this clonotype: Possible read error: a much larger clone is one base away. The rearrangement links TRBV7-9 to TRBJ1-6; D is ambiguous. In germline, CDR1 is SEHNR, CDR2 FQNEAQ (reference sequence). The CDR3 contains 14 residues. In DNA form, the CDR3 reads TGTGCCAGCAGCTTAATCTCCTATAATTCACCCCTCTACTTT. Encoded protein: CASSLISYNSPLYF. Full variable domain (rest looked up from reference TRBV7-9 and TRBJ1-6): DTGVSQNPRHKITKRGQNVTFRCDPISEHNRLYWYRQTLGQGPEFLTYFQNEAQLEKSRLLSDRFSAERPKGSFSTLEIQRTEQGDSAMYLCASSLISYNSPLYFGNGTRLTVT.

The chain joins TRBV30 to TRBJ2-7, with 8 bases lining up with TRBD1. From germline, CDR1 is GTSNPN and CDR2 SVGIG (reference sequence). Trimming cost V 3 bases and J 2 bases; bases outside gene matches: 6. The CDR3 has 14 amino acids. CDR3 in DNA: TGTGCCTGGAGCGTTGGACAGGGCCCCTACGAGCAGTACTTC. Its protein is CAWSVGQGPYEQYF.

This clonotype has only a few counts. The chain carries TRBV5-5 and TRBJ2-3; D is undetermined. The CDR3 is 16 amino acids. Germline V gene data show CDR1 as SGHKS and CDR2 as YYEKEE (reference sequence). The ends were cut back, 4 bases at V and 4 bases at J, with 19 bases in the middle. The CDR3 region is CASSRLVGQQADTQYF. CDR3 nucleotide sequence: TGTGCCAGCAGCCGACTTGTCGGTCAGCAGGCAGATACGCAGTATTTT.